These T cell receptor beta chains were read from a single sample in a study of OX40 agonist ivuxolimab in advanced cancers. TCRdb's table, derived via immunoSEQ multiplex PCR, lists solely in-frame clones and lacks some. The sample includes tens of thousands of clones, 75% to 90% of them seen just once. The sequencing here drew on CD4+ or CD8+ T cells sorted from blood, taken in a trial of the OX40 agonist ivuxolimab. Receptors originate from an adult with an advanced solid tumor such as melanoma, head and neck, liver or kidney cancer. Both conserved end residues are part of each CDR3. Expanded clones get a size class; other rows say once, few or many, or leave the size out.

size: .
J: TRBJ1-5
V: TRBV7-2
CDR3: CASSLDGQKPQHF

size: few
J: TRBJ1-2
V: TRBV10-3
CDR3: CAISEGGQYYGYTF

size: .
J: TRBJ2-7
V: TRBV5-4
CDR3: CASSFGDRVYEQYF

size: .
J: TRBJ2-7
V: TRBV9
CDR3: CASSVGIYREEGEQYF

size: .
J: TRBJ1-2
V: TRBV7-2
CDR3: CASSRIVRDGYTF

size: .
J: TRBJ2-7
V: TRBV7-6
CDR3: CASSLSTSSGRNYEQYF

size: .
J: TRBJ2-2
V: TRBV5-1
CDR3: CASSLEGSAGELFF

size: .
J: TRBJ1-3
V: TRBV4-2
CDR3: CASSQEGSQGLGNTIYF

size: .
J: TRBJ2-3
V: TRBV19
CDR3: CASSIIGAGEGTQYF

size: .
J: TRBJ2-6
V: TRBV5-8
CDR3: CASSGPGSGANVLTF

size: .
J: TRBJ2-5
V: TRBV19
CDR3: CASSTTGGQETQYF

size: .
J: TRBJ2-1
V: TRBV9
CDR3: CASSVEGTTYNEQFF

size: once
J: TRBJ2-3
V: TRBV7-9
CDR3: CASSLGGYTDTQYF

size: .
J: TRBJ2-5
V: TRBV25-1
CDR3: CASGETQYF

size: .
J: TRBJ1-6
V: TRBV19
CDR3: CASAHRGEDSPLHF

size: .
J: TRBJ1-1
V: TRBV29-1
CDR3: CSVEVSRTGMAFF

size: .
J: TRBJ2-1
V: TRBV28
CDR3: CASRAAGVPYNEQFF

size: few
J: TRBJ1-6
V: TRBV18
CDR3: CASSPGTSYNSPLHF

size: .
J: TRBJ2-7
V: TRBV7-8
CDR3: CASSPQQVLRYEQYF

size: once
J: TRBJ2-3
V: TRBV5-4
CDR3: CASSLDSVDTQYF

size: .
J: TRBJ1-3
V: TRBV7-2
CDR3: CASSYTGTGVGNTIYF

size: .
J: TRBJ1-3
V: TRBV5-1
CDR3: CASSLEVTGGNTIYF

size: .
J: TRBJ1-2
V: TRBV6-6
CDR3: CASTYDSTGFQGYTF

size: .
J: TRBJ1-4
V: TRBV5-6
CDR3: CASSLGGGSNEKLFF

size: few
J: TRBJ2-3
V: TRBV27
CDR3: CASSLSSSALTDTQYF

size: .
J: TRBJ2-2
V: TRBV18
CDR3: CASSERDRATGELFF

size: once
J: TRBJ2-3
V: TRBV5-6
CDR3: CASSLGVRVRDTQYF

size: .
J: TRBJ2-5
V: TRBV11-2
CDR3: CASTSKETQYF

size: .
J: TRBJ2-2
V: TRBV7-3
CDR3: CASSPGFGELFF

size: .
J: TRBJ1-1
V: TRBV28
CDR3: CASTTGAEITEAFF

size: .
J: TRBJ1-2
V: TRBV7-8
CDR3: CASSFRDISYGYTF

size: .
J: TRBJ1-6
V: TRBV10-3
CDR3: CAISEGGRGGSPLHF

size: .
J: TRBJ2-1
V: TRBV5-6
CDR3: CASSLWGDEQFF

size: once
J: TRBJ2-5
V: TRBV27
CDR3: CASSSLQGAGETQYF

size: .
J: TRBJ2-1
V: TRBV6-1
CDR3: CASSERRGGSEQFF

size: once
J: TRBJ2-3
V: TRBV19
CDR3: CASSGTGAQTDTQYF

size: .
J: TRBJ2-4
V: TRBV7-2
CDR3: CASSLELAKNIQYF

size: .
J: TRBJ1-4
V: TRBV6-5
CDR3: CASSYSGAVGEKLFF

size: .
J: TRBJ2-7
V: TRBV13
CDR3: CASSPRTSPYEQYF

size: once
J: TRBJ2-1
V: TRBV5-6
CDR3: CASSLAGDSDEQFF

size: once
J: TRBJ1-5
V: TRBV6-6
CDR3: CASSLGQGLNQPQHF

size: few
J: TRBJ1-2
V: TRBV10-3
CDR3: CAISFLTGGYDGYTF

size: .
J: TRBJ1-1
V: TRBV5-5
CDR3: CASSLEGGTEAFF

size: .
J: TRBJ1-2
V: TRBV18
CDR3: CASSPALPGASYGYTF

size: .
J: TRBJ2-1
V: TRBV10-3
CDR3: CAISGAMGYNEQFF

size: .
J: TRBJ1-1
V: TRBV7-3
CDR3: CASSHQGGNPEAFF

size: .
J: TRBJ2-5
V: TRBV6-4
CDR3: CASSDIAGGTTQYF

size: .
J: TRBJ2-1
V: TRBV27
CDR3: CASSYLDRGPLEQFF

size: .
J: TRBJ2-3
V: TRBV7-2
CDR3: CASSFRLAGGPDTQYF

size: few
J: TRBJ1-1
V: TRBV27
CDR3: CASSSRKLTEAFF

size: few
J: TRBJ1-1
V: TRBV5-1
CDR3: CASSFLQGGTEAFF

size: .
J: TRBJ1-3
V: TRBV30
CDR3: CAWSVQEGNTIYF

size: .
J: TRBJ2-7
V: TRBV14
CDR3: CASSRGFSEQYF

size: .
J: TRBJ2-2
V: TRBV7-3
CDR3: CASSPDRANTGELFF

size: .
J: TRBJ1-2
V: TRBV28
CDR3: CASRLGRGGLSYGYTF

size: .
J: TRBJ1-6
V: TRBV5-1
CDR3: CASSPEGTLPYNSPLHF

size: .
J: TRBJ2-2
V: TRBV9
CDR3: CASSVVHGSPAGELFF

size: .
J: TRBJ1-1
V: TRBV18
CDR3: CASSPQLGRWNTEAFF

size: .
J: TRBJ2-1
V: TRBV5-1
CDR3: CASSSFGQGGEQFF

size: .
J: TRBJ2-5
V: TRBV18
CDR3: CASSGEGQFQETQYF